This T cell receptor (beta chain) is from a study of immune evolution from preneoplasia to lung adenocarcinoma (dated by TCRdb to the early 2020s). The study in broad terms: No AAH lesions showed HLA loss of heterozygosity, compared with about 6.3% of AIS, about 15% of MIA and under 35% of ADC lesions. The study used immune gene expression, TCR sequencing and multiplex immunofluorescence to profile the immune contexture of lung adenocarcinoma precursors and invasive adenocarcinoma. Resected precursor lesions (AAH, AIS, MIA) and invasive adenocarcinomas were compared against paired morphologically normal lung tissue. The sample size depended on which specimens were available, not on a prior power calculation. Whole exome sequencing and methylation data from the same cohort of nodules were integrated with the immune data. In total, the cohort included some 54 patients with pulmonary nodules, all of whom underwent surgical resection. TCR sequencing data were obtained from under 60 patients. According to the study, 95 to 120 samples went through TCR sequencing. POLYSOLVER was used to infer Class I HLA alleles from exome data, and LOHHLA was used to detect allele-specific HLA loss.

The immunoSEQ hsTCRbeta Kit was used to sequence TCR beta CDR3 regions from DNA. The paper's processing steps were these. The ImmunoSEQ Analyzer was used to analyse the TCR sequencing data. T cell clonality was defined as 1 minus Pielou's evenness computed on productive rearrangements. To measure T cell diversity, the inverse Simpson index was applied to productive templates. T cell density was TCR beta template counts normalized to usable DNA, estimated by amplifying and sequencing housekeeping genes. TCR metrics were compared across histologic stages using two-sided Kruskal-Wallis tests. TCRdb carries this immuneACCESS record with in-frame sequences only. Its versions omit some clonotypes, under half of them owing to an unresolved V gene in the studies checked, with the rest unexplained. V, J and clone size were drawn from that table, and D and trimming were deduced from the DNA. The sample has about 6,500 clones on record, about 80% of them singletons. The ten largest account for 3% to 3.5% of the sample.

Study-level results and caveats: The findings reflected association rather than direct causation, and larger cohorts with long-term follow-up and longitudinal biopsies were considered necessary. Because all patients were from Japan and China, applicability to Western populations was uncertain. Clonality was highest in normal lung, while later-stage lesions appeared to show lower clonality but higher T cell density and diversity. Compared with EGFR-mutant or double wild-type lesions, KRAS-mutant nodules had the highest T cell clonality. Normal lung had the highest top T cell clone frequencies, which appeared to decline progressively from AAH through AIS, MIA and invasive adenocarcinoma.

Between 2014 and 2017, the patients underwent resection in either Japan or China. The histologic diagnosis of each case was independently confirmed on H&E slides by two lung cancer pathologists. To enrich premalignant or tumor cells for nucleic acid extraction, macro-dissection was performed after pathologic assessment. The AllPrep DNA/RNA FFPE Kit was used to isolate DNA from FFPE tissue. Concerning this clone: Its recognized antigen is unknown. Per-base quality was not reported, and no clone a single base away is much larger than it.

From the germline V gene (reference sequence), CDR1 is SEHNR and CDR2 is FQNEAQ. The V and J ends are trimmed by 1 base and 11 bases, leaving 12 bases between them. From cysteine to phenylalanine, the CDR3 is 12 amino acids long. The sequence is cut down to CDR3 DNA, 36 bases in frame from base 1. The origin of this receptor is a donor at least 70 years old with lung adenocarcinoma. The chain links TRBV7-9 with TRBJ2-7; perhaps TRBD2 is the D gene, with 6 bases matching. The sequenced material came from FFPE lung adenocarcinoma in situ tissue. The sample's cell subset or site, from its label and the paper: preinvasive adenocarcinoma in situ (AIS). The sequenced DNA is TGTGCCAGCAGCTTAGGTAGCGGAGGGAAGTACTTC. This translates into CASSLGSGGKYF.